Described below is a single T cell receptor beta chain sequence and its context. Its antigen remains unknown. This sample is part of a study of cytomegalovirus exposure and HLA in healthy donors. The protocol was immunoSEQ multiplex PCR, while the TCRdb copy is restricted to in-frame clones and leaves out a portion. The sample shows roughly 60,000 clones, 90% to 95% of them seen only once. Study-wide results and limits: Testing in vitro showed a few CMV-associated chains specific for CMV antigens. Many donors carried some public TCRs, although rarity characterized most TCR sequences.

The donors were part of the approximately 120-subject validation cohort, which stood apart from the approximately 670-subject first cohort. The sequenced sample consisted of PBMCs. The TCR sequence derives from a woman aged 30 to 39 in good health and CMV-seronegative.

CDR3: CASTLYPLAGEAGELFF. In nucleotides, the CDR3 is TGTGCCAGTACCCTATATCCGCTAGCGGGAGAGGCCGGGGAGCTGTTTTTT. This chain uses TRBV19 with TRBJ2-2, with TRBD2 matching 10 bases. J lost 6 bases, V lost 7 bases, and 14 bases had no gene match. The CDR3 spans 17 residues. CDR1 is LNHDA and CDR2 is SQIVND in the germline V gene (reference sequence).